The source of this TCR beta chain is a study of cytomegalovirus exposure and HLA in healthy donors. The CDR3 sequence is 15 residues long. Germline CDR1 is SGHNT and CDR2 is YYREEE (reference sequence). With 4 bases removed from V and 3 bases from J, the gap between germline ends came to 16 bases. PCR amplification relied on 60 Vbeta primers (plus 13 Jbeta primers). This table comes from immunoSEQ multiplex PCR, and its TCRdb copy is limited to in-frame clones, with some not included. The table lists under 200,000 clones, 75% to 90% of them singletons. V gene TRBV5-4 combines with J gene TRBJ1-2, with a tentative D call TRBD1 (5 bases). What was sequenced was PBMCs. The TCR originated in a man aged 40-49 years in good health and CMV-seropositive. The CDR3 loop is CASSGMTDRYYGYTF. The DNA for the CDR3 is TGTGCCAGCAGCGGGATGACAGACCGATACTATGGCTACACCTTC.